Listed below are T cell receptor beta chains from one sample, sequenced in a study of blood T cell repertoires in COVID-19. Assay used: immunoSEQ multiplex PCR; TCRdb lists only in-frame clones, some missing. The table lists over 100,000 clones, around 80% of them singletons, with roughly 4% in the top ten. The sequencing input was peripheral blood. The receptor source for this set is a human donor in a cohort sampled during active or convalescent COVID-19. CDR3s include the opening cysteine and the closing phenylalanine or tryptophan. The D gene is left open where the match is weak. Where a row states a size, it is once, few, many or the class of an expanded clone; other rows omit it.

J: TRBJ2-5; D: TRBD2; size: once; V: TRBV27; DNA: TGTGCCAGCGGCCTCAGGGCGGGAGGGCGAGAGACCCAGTACTTC; CDR3: CASGLRAGGRETQYF
J: TRBJ2-3; D: TRBD2; size: -; V: TRBV13; DNA: TGTGCCAGCAGCTTAGGTTCCCTAGCGGGAAGCACAGATACGCAGTATTTT; CDR3: CASSLGSLAGSTDTQYF
J: TRBJ2-1; D: -; size: -; V: TRBV5-1; DNA: TGCGCCAGCAGCTTGGTCTTGGTAGCGAGTTACAATGAGCAGTTCTTC; CDR3: CASSLVLVASYNEQFF
J: TRBJ2-5; D: -; size: once; V: TRBV11-2; DNA: TGTGCCAGCAGCTTTTATCGGCAGGGTCAAGAGACCCAGTACTTC; CDR3: CASSFYRQGQETQYF
J: TRBJ2-1; D: TRBD2; size: -; V: TRBV7-2; DNA: TGTGCCAGCAGCTCCCGCCTAGCGGGGGATAATGAGCAGTTCTTC; CDR3: CASSSRLAGDNEQFF
J: TRBJ2-3; D: -; size: -; V: TRBV28; DNA: TGTGCCAGCAGCCTCACCGTGGGCCCCACGGATACGCAGTATTTT; CDR3: CASSLTVGPTDTQYF
J: TRBJ1-1; D: TRBD1; size: -; V: TRBV28; DNA: TGTGCCAGCAGCGAACCGAGGGGGCGAGCTGAAGCTTTCTTT; CDR3: CASSEPRGRAEAFF
J: TRBJ1-2; D: TRBD1; size: few; V: TRBV6-2/TRBV6-3; DNA: TGTGCCAGCAGTCCAGGGGGACAGAACTATGGCTACACCTTC; CDR3: CASSPGGQNYGYTF
J: TRBJ1-1; D: -; size: -; V: TRBV6-5; DNA: TGTGCCAGCATGCGGGGCGGGGGAGGGCACACTGAAGCTTTCTTT; CDR3: CASMRGGGGHTEAFF
J: TRBJ2-3; D: TRBD2; size: -; V: TRBV5-4; DNA: TGTGCCAGCAGCCTTAGACTAGCGGGAGGATCAGATACGCAGTATTTT; CDR3: CASSLRLAGGSDTQYF
J: TRBJ2-3; D: -; size: -; V: TRBV3-1/TRBV3-2; DNA: TGTGCCAGCAGCCAAGATCTAGCGCTTAGCACAGATACGCAGTATTTT; CDR3: CASSQDLALSTDTQYF
J: TRBJ1-2; D: TRBD1; size: -; V: TRBV5-1; DNA: TGCGCCAGCAGCTCGGCTGGGACAGGGGGAGCGTTAGCCGGCTACACCTTC; CDR3: CASSSAGTGGALAGYTF
J: TRBJ2-2; D: -; size: -; V: TRBV5-4; DNA: TGTGCCAGCAGCTTTCGACAAGCGAACACCGGGGAGCTGTTTTTT; CDR3: CASSFRQANTGELFF
J: TRBJ1-1; D: TRBD1; size: few; V: TRBV2; DNA: TGTGCCAGCAGAGGGACAGCTATGAACACTGAAGCTTTCTTT; CDR3: CASRGTAMNTEAFF
J: TRBJ2-3; D: TRBD2; size: -; V: TRBV10-3; DNA: TGTGCCATCAGGTCTAGCGGCCCCACAGATACGCAGTATTTT; CDR3: CAIRSSGPTDTQYF
J: TRBJ2-7; D: TRBD1; size: -; V: TRBV24-1; DNA: TGTGCCACCAGTGATCCGGGACAGGCTGCCTACGAGCAGTACTTC; CDR3: CATSDPGQAAYEQYF
J: TRBJ2-1; D: TRBD2; size: -; V: TRBV19; DNA: TGTGCCAGTAGTATAATAGCGGGGGAGCAGTTCTTC; CDR3: CASSIIAGEQFF
J: TRBJ2-7; D: TRBD1; size: -; V: TRBV5-4; DNA: TGTGCCAGCAGCAGGACAGGTGCTAGGGGCGAGCAGTACTTC; CDR3: CASSRTGARGEQYF
J: TRBJ1-2; D: -; size: -; V: TRBV25-1; DNA: TGTGCCAGCAGTGGAGCATATAGCTATGGCTACACCTTC; CDR3: CASSGAYSYGYTF
J: TRBJ2-7; D: -; size: -; V: TRBV18; DNA: TGTGCCAGCTCACCACCTTACGGGTCTTCGGAGCAGTACTTC; CDR3: CASSPPYGSSEQYF
J: TRBJ2-5; D: TRBD2; size: -; V: TRBV7-8; DNA: TGTGCCAGCAGCTCTGGCCGGGGGGGGCGGGAGACCCAGTACTTC; CDR3: CASSSGRGGRETQYF
J: TRBJ1-5; D: -; size: -; V: TRBV4-3; DNA: TGCGCCAGCAGCCAATCCCTGGGAGGCAATCAGCCCCAGCATTTT; CDR3: CASSQSLGGNQPQHF
J: TRBJ1-5; D: TRBD1; size: few; V: TRBV10-3; DNA: TGTGCCATCAGTGATCAGGGGGTCCATCAGCCCCAGCATTTT; CDR3: CAISDQGVHQPQHF
J: TRBJ2-7; D: -; size: -; V: TRBV19; DNA: TGTGCCAGTAGTATAGTTGGCATTATCTACGAGCAGTACTTC; CDR3: CASSIVGIIYEQYF
J: TRBJ1-1; D: -; size: -; V: TRBV7-3; DNA: TGTGCCAGCAGCCGTCTCACGGGGACTGAAGCTTTCTTT; CDR3: CASSRLTGTEAFF
J: TRBJ2-5; D: TRBD2; size: -; V: TRBV29-1; DNA: TGCAGCGTTGAAGGTCCGCGGGGGGGGACCAAGACCCAGTACTTC; CDR3: CSVEGPRGGTKTQYF
J: TRBJ2-1; D: TRBD2; size: once; V: TRBV7-3; DNA: TGTGCCAGCAGCTCCCGCCGGCGGGGTAGTAGCGGGCGCAATGAGCAGTTCTTC; CDR3: CASSSRRRGSSGRNEQFF
J: TRBJ1-5; D: -; size: few; V: TRBV28; DNA: TGTGCCAGCAAACCAGACCCCTTTGGGGGCGGCCAGCCCCAGCATTTT; CDR3: CASKPDPFGGGQPQHF
J: TRBJ2-7; D: -; size: -; V: TRBV7-2; DNA: TGTGCCAGCAGCCCCCTCAGCTCCTACGAGCAGTACTTC; CDR3: CASSPLSSYEQYF
J: TRBJ1-1; D: -; size: -; V: TRBV6-5; DNA: TGTGCCAGCAGGCCAAACAGGGAAACTGAAGCTTTCTTT; CDR3: CASRPNRETEAFF
J: TRBJ1-3; D: -; size: -; V: TRBV7-9; DNA: TGTGCCAGCAGGGCAGGCTCTGGAAACACCATATATTTT; CDR3: CASRAGSGNTIYF
J: TRBJ2-3; D: TRBD2; size: -; V: TRBV7-3; DNA: TGTGCCAGCAGTCCTCATAGCGGGAGGGCCCCAGATACGCAGTATTTT; CDR3: CASSPHSGRAPDTQYF